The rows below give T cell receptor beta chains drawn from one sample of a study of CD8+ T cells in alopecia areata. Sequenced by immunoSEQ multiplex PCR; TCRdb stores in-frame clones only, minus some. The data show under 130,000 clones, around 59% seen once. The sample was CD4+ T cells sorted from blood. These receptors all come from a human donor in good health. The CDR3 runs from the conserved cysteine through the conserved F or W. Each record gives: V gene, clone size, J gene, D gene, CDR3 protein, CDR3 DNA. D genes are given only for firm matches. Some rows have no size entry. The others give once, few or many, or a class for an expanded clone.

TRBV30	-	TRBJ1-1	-	CAWGTLGTEAFF	TGTGCCTGGGGAACCCTGGGAACTGAAGCTTTCTTT
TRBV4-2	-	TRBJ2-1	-	CASSQDRYTEQFF	TGTGCCAGCAGCCAAGATAGATATACTGAGCAGTTCTTC
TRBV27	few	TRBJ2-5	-	CASSPEYQETQYF	TGTGCCAGCAGTCCAGAGTACCAAGAGACCCAGTACTTC
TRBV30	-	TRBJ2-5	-	CAWSVQILQETQYF	TGTGCCTGGAGTGTACAAATACTACAAGAGACCCAGTACTTC
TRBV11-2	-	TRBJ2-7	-	CASSPFTESSYEQYF	TGTGCCAGCAGCCCCTTCACGGAAAGCTCCTACGAGCAGTACTTC
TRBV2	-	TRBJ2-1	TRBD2	CASRGQGLADQFF	TGTGCCAGCAGGGGCCAGGGACTAGCGGACCAGTTCTTC
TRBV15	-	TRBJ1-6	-	CATSRDTFNSPLHF	TGTGCCACCAGCAGAGATACTTTTAATTCACCCCTCCACTTT
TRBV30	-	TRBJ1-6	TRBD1	CAWSVGTGYNSPLHF	TGTGCCTGGAGTGTAGGGACAGGGTATAATTCACCCCTCCACTTT
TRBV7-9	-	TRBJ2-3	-	CASTSSASFTDTQYF	TGTGCCAGCACCTCTTCAGCGTCTTTCACAGATACGCAGTATTTT
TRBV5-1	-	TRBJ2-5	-	CASSPRPQGGETQYF	TGCGCCAGCAGCCCCCGCCCTCAGGGAGGCGAGACCCAGTACTTC
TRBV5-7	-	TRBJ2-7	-	CASSFSPTEQYF	TGTGCCAGCAGCTTTTCCCCTACCGAGCAGTACTTC
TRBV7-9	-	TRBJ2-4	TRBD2	CASSPAPLADRNIQYF	TGTGCCAGCAGCCCCGCCCCTCTAGCGGATAGAAACATTCAGTACTTC
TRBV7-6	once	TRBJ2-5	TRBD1	CASSLEPGGVGETQYF	TGTGCCAGCAGCTTAGAACCAGGGGGCGTGGGAGAGACCCAGTACTTC
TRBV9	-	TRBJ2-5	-	CASSVGGQQETQYF	TGTGCCAGCAGCGTAGGGGGTCAGCAAGAGACCCAGTACTTC
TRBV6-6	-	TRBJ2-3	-	CASSRRGRFTDTQYF	TGTGCCAGCAGCAGACGGGGCAGGTTCACAGATACGCAGTATTTT
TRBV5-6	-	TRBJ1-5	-	CASSLTKDSFDQPQHF	TGTGCCAGCAGCCTTACTAAGGACAGCTTCGATCAGCCCCAGCATTTT
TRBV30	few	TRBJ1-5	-	CAWSVLRVGQPQHF	TGTGCCTGGAGTGTACTGAGGGTTGGACAGCCCCAGCATTTT
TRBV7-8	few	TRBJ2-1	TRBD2	CASSRPQRGARNEQFF	TGTGCCAGCAGCCGCCCCCAGCGGGGGGCGAGGAATGAGCAGTTCTTC
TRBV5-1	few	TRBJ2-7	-	CASSWAGVEQYF	TGCGCCAGCAGTTGGGCCGGGGTCGAGCAGTACTTC
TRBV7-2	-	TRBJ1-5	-	CASSLGLNQPQHF	TGTGCCAGCAGCCTAGGGTTAAATCAGCCCCAGCATTTT
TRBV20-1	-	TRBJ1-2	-	CSAQQGYGYTF	TGCAGTGCTCAACAGGGATATGGCTACACCTTC
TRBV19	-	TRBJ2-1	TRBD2	CASSSSGGRLNEQFF	TGTGCCAGTAGTAGTAGCGGGGGCCGTCTAAATGAGCAGTTCTTC
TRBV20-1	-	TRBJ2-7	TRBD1	CSARVGQMAYF	TGCAGTGCTAGAGTGGGACAGATGGCGTACTTC
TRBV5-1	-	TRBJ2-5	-	CASSLAPGSEETQYF	TGCGCCAGCAGCTTGGCCCCCGGGAGCGAGGAGACCCAGTACTTC
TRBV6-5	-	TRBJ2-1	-	CASSSIYNEQFF	TGTGCCAGCAGTTCCATCTACAATGAGCAGTTCTTC
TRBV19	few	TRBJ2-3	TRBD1	CASSTDRGLSTDTQYF	TGTGCCAGTAGTACGGACAGGGGCCTTTCCACAGATACGCAGTATTTT
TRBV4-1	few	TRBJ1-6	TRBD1	CASSQGDRAESPLHF	TGCGCCAGCAGCCAAGGCGACAGGGCGGAGTCACCCCTCCACTTT
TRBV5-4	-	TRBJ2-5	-	CASSLVGVETQYF	TGTGCCAGCAGCTTGGTAGGGGTGGAGACCCAGTACTTC
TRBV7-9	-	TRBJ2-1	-	CASSFRHEQFF	TGTGCCAGCAGCTTCCGTCATGAGCAGTTCTTC
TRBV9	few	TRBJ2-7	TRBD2	CASSAMGLAGDEQYF	TGTGCCAGCAGCGCAATGGGACTAGCGGGGGACGAGCAGTACTTC
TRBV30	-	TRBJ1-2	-	CAWSRGSNYGYTF	TGTGCCTGGAGTCGGGGATCTAACTATGGCTACACCTTC
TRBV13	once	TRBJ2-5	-	CASSFRADGTYQETQYF	TGTGCCAGCAGCTTTAGGGCGGACGGCACGTACCAAGAGACCCAGTACTTC
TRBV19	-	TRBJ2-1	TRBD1	CASIRRGRVNEQFF	TGTGCCAGTATTCGCAGGGGGCGAGTCAATGAGCAGTTCTTC
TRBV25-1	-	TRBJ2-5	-	CASREAGTQYF	TGTGCCAGCAGGGAGGCAGGGACCCAGTACTTC
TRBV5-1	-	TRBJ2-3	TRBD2	CASSWTSGYEDTQYF	TGCGCCAGCAGCTGGACTAGCGGGTATGAGGATACGCAGTATTTT
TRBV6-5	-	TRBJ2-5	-	CASSYQGRDQETQYF	TGTGCCAGCAGTTACCAGGGTAGGGACCAAGAGACCCAGTACTTC
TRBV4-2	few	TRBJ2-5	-	CASSQGGRPADQYF	TGTGCCAGCAGCCAAGGGGGCAGGCCAGCGGACCAGTACTTC
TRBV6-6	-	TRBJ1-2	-	CASSYSTASANGYTF	TGTGCCAGCAGTTACTCGACAGCGTCGGCAAATGGCTACACCTTC
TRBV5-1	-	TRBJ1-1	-	CASSPGGANTEAFF	TGCGCCAGCAGCCCCGGGGGGGCCAACACTGAAGCTTTCTTT
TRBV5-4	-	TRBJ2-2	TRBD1	CASSLHPGQGNTGELFF	TGTGCCAGCAGCTTACACCCGGGACAGGGGAACACCGGGGAGCTGTTTTTT
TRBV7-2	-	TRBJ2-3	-	CASSLFIFAEGTDTQYF	TGTGCCAGCAGCTTATTTATTTTTGCAGAGGGCACAGATACGCAGTATTTT
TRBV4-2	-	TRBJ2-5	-	CASSRFKTVAETQYF	TGTGCCAGCAGCCGGTTTAAGACAGTCGCGGAGACCCAGTACTTC
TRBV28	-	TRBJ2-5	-	CASSDERRETQYF	TGTGCCAGCAGTGACGAGAGGAGGGAGACCCAGTACTTC
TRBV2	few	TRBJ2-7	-	CASSEQGEAYEQYF	TGTGCCAGCAGTGAACAGGGGGAGGCCTACGAGCAGTACTTC
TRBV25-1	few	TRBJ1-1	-	CASRGLGKNTEAFF	TGTGCCAGCAGAGGTCTAGGGAAGAACACTGAAGCTTTCTTT
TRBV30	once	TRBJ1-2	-	CAWINQGRSYGYTF	TGTGCCTGGATCAATCAGGGGCGAAGCTATGGCTACACCTTC
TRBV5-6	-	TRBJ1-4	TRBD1	CASSLTGQGGPFEKLFF	TGTGCCAGCAGCTTGACCGGACAGGGTGGACCTTTTGAAAAACTGTTTTTT
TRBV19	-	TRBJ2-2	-	CATVLRPNTGELFF	TGTGCCACCGTCCTCCGGCCGAACACCGGGGAGCTGTTTTTT
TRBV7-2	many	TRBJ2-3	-	CASSLVGGWSDTQYF	TGTGCCAGCAGCTTAGTGGGGGGTTGGTCAGATACGCAGTATTTT
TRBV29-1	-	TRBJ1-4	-	CSVETGRSNEKLFF	TGCAGCGTTGAAACGGGACGTAGTAATGAAAAACTGTTTTTT
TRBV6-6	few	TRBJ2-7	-	CASSYVESFSTYEQYF	TGTGCCAGCAGTTACGTTGAAAGTTTCTCTACCTACGAGCAGTACTTC